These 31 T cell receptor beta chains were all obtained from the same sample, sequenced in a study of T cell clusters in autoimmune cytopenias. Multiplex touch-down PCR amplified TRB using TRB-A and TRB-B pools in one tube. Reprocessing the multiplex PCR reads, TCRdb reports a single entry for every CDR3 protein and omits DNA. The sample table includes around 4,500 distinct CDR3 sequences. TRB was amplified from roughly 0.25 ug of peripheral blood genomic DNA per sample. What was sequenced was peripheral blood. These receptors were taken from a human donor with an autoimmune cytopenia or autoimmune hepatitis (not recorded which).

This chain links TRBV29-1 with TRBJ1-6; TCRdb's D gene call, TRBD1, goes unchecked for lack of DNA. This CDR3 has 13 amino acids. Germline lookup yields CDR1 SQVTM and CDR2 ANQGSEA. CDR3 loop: CSGGTGYNSPLHF.

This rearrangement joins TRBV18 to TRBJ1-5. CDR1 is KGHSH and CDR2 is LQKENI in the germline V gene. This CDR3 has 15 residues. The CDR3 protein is CASSPPGAPNQPQHF.

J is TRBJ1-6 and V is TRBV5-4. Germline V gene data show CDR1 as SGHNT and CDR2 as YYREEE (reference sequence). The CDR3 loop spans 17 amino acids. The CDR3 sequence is CASSLRDGPFNNSPLHF.

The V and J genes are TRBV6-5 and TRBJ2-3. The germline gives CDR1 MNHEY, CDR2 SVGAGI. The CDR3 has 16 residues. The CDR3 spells CASSYSIGESPDTQYF.

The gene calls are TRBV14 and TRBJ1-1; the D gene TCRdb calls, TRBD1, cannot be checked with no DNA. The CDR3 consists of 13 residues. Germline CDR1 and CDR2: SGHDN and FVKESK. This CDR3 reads CASSQDRGTEAFF. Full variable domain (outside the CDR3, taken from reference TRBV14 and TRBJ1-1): EAGVTQFPSHSVIEKGQTVTLRCDPISGHDNLYWYRRVMGKEIKFLLHFVKESKQDESGMPNNRFLAERTGGTYSTLKVQPAELEDSGVYFCASSQDRGTEAFFGQGTRLTVV.

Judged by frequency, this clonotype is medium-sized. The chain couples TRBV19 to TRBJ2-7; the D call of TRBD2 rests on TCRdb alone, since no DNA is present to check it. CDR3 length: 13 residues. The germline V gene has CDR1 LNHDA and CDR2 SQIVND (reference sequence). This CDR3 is CASSEGLFGEQYF.

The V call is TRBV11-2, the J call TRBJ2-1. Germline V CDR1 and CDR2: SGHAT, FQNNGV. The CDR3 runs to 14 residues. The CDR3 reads CASIPKGLYNEQFF.

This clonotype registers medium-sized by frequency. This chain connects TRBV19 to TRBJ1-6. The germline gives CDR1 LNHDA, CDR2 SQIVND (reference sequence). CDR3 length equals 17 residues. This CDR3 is CASSPRGGTQGGSPLHF.

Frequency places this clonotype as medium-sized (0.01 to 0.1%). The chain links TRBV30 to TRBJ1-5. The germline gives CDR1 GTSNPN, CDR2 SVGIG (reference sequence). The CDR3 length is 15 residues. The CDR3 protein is CAWSLGSSSNQPQHF.

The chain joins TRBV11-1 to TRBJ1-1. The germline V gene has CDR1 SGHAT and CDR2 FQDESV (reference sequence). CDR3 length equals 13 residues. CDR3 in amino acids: CASSRTWNTEAFF.

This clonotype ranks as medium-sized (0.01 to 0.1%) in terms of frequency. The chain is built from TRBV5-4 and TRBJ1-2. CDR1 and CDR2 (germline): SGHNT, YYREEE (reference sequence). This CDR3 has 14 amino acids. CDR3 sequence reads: CASSLGATMGGYTF. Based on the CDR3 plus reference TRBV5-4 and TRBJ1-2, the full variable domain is ETGVTQSPTHLIKTRGQQVTLRCSSQSGHNTVSWYQQALGQGPQFIFQYYREEENGRGNFPPRFSGLQFPNYSSELNVNALELDDSALYLCASSLGATMGGYTFGSGTRLTVV.

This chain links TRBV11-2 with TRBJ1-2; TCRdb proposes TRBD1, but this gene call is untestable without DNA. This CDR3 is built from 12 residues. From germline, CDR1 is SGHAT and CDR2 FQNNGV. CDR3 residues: CASSWDGYGYTF. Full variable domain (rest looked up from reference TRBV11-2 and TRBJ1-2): EAGVAQSPRYKIIEKRQSVAFWCNPISGHATLYWYQQILGQGPKLLIQFQNNGVVDDSQLPKDRFSAERLKGVDSTLKIQPAKLEDSAVYLCASSWDGYGYTFGSGTRLTVV.

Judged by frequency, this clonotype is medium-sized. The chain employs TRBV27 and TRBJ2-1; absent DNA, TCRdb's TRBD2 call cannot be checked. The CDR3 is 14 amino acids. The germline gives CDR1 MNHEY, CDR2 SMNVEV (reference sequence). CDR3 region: CASSPGLADNEQFF.

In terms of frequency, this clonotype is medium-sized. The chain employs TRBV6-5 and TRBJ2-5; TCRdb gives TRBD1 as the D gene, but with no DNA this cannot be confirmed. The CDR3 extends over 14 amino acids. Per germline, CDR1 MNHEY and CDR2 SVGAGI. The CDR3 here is CASMKAGTGGTQYF.

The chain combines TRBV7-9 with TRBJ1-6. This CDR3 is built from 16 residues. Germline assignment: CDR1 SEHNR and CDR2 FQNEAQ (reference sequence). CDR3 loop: CASSHPPGLNNSPLHF.

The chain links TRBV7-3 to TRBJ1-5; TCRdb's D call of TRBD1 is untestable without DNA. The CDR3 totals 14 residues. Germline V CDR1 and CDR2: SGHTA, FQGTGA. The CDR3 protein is CASSSDRFNQPQHF.

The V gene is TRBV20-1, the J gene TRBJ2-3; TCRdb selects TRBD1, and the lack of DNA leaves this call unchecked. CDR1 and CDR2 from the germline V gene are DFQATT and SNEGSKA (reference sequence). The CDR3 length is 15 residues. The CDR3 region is CSASLRDRSTDTQYF.

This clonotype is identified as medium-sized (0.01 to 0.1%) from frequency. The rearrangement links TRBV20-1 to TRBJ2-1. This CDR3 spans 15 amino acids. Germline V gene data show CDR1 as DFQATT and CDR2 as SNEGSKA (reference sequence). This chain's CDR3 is CSAREASRSYNEQFF.

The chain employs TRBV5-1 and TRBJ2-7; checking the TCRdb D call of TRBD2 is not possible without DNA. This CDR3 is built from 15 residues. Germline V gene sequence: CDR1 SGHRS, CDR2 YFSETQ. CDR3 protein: CASSLKGPDSYEQYF.

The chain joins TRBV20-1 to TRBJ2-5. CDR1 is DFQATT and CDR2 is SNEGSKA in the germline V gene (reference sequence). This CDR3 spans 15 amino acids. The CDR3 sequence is CSARTLALGQETQYF.

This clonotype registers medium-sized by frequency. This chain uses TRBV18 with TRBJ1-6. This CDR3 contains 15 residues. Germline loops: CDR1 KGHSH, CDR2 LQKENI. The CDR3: CASSPGGGGNSPLHF.

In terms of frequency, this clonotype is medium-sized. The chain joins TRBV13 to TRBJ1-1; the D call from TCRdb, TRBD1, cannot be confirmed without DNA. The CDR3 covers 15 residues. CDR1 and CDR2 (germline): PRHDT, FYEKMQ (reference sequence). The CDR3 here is CASSKNDPRGTEAFF.

CDR3 sequence: CASSLPSLYNEQFF. The chain uses TRBV11-2 and TRBJ2-1. Looked up from germline, CDR1 is SGHAT and CDR2 is FQNNGV. The CDR3 loop spans 14 amino acids.

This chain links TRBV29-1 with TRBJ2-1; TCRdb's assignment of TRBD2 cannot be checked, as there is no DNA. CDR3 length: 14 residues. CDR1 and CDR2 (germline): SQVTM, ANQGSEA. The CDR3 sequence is CSVYLAAVPNEQFF.

Here the CDR3 reads CASSKQGSYGYTF. This chain uses TRBV7-3 with TRBJ1-2; TCRdb's assignment of TRBD1 cannot be checked, as there is no DNA. CDR1 and CDR2 (germline): SGHTA, FQGTGA. The CDR3 totals 13 residues. The full variable domain, rest sourced from reference TRBV7-3 and TRBJ1-2, is GAGVSQTPSNKVTEKGKYVELRCDPISGHTALYWYRQSLGQGPEFLIYFQGTGAADDSGLPNDRFFAVRPEGSVSTLKIQRTERGDSAVYLCASSKQGSYGYTFGSGTRLTVV.

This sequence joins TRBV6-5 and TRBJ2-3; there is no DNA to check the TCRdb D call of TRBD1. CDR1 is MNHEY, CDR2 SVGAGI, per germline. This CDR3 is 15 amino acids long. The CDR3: CASSQGTGPTDTQYF.

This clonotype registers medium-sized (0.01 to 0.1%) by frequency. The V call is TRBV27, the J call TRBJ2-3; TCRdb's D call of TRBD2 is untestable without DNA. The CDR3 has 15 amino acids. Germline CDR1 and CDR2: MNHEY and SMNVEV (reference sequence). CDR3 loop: CASSGTSAGADTQYF.

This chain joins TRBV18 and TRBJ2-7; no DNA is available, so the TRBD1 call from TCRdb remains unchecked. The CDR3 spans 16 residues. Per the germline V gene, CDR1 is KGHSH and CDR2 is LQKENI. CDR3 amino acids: CASSPEVGQGVYEQYF. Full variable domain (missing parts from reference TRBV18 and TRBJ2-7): NAGVMQNPRHLVRRRGQEARLRCSPMKGHSHVYWYRQLPEEGLKFMVYLQKENIIDESGMPKERFSAEFPKEGPSILRIQQVVRGDSAAYFCASSPEVGQGVYEQYFGPGTRLTVT.

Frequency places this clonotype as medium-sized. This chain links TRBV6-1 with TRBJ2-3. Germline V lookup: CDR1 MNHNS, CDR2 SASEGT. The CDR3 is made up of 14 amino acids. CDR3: CASSAILGTDTQYF.

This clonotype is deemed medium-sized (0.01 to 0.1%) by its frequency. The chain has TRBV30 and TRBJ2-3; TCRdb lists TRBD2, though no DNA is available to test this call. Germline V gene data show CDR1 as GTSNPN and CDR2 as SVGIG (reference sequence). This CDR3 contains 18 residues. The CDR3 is CAWSGLGSASGGTDTQYF.

The CDR3 spells CASSQERGKKGERFF. The genes are TRBV4-3 and TRBJ2-2; TCRdb's D gene call, TRBD1, goes unchecked for lack of DNA. CDR1 LGHNA and CDR2 YSLEER come from the germline V gene. The CDR3 consists of 15 residues.